The clone carrying this T cell receptor beta chain was seen just once. The antigen remains unidentified. Some clones are missing from TCRdb's copy, which holds only in-frame ones; the method was immunoSEQ multiplex PCR. The profile shows about 190,000 clones, 75% to 90% of them singletons. The data stem from a study of T cell responses to AZD1222 COVID-19 vaccine. General study points: Spike-specific TCR repertoires showed rising breadth and depth after two AZD1222 doses. Females made up more of the donors, who were largely white British, and clonal diversity may have come out too low. At study baseline, merely several AZD1222 recipients were seropositive.

This receptor was taken from an adult in good health. The sample in question was peripheral blood, obtained on day 0 of MenACWY control vaccination.

The CDR3 spells CASSQGGQVQETQYF. The CDR3 nucleotides read TGCGCCAGCAGCCAAGGGGGACAGGTCCAAGAGACCCAGTACTTC. The rearrangement joins TRBV4-1 to TRBJ2-5, with TRBD1 matching 8 bases. CDR1 MGHRA and CDR2 YSYEKL come from the germline V gene. The CDR3 runs 15 residues. J lost 1 base, V lost 1 base, and 2 bases had no gene match.